These 16 T cell receptor beta chains came from one sample sequenced in a study of identical twins. Each CDR3 protein gets one entry after TCRdb re-called the 5' RACE reads with MiXCR. The sample shows 300,000 to 350,000 distinct CDR3 sequences, over 9% of them seen only once. This sample was also put to use in a study of yellow fever vaccine responses in identical twins.

Sequenced input: CD8+ T cells sorted from blood. The receptors originated from a woman between 18 and 30 years old in good health.

This chain connects TRBV7-9 to TRBJ2-2; 7 positions agree with TRBD1. CDR1 is SEHNR and CDR2 is FQNEAQ in the germline V gene (reference sequence). V gave up 4 bases and J gave up 1 base; unmatched junction bases: 6. The CDR3 has 16 amino acids. The CDR3 is CASSSYRGQNTGELFF. CDR3 bases: TGTGCCAGCAGCTCCTACAGGGGCCAGAACACCGGGGAGCTGTTTTTT.

The chain carries TRBV15 and TRBJ2-1; 14 bases fit TRBD2. Germline values: CDR1 LNHNV, CDR2 YYDKDF (reference sequence). Trimming took 0 bases from V and 7 from J; bases not matched to a gene: 11. This CDR3 contains 19 residues. The CDR3 spells CATSRDVQGLAGDWNEQFF. Here the CDR3 DNA reads TGTGCCACCAGCAGAGATGTCCAGGGACTAGCGGGAGATTGGAATGAGCAGTTCTTC.

As to this clonotype: A clone one base away is much larger, so this may be a read error. The V and J genes are TRBV2 and TRBJ2-7; 10 bases map to TRBD2. The germline gives CDR1 SNHLY, CDR2 FYNNEI. CDR3 length: 13 amino acids. CDR3 in DNA: TGTGCCAGCAGTTTCGGGACTAGCGACGAGCAGCACTTC. Translated: CASSFGTSDEQHF.

V and J are TRBV20-1 and TRBJ2-7; 12 bases line up with TRBD2. The CDR3 is 15 amino acids. The V gene end was trimmed by 1 base and the J gene end by 5 bases; junction bases not matched to a gene: 6. The germline V gene encodes CDR1 DFQATT and CDR2 SNEGSKA (reference sequence). Written as DNA, the CDR3 is TGCAGTGCTAGAGCGCGACTAGCGGGAGACCACGAGCAGTACTTC. Translation: CSARARLAGDHEQYF.

This clonotype was recorded many times. V gene TRBV6-4 combines with J gene TRBJ2-1; 11 bases fit TRBD2. Trimming removed 3 bases from V and 5 bases from J; junction bases left unmatched: 6. Germline assignment: CDR1 MRHNA and CDR2 SNTAGT. The length of the CDR3 is 16 residues. The CDR3 bases are TGTGCCAGCAGTGATCACGGGACTAGCGGAAACAATGAGCAGTTCTTC. The encoded protein is CASSDHGTSGNNEQFF.

This clonotype was counted only a few times. This chain joins TRBV29-1 and TRBJ2-7, with 7 nucleotides matching TRBD2. Germline trimming cut 3 bases from V and 4 bases from J; bases unmatched to any gene: 9. Germline V gene data show CDR1 as SQVTM and CDR2 as ANQGSEA. The CDR3 is 14 residues long. The CDR3 loop reads CSVDVGEGWYEQYF. DNA of the CDR3: TGCAGCGTTGATGTAGGGGAGGGCTGGTACGAGCAGTACTTC.

This clonotype came up many times. The chain links TRBV4-1 to TRBJ2-3; the match to TRBD2 covers 10 bases. CDR1 is MGHRA and CDR2 is YSYEKL in the germline V gene. The CDR3 runs to 19 residues. V shed 0 bases and J 3 bases; nucleotides not matched to a gene: 12. In DNA, the CDR3 is TGCGCCAGCAGCCAAGAGCTAGCGGGAGAAGGTGTCAGAACAGATACGCAGTATTTT. Translated: CASSQELAGEGVRTDTQYF.

This clonotype was seen a handful of times. The rearrangement links TRBV12-3 or TRBV12-4 to TRBJ2-5, with TRBD1 matching 8 bases. The CDR3 is made up of 16 amino acids. Unmatched junction bases numbered 8, after V lost 4 bases and J lost 1 base. CDR3 residues: CASSSRTGPPQETQYF. The CDR3 DNA follows: TGTGCCAGCAGTTCCCGGACAGGGCCACCCCAAGAGACCCAGTACTTC.

J is TRBJ2-1 and V is TRBV12-3 or TRBV12-4, with D tentatively TRBD1 (5 bases). The germline V and J ends were trimmed by 4 bases and 7 bases, with 11 bases remaining between them. This CDR3 is 13 amino acids long. The CDR3, as DNA: TGTGCCAGCAGTTCGCTGGGGCCTAATGAGCAGTTCTTC. Protein sequence: CASSSLGPNEQFF.

This clonotype was observed a few times. The rearrangement uses TRBV29-1 and TRBJ2-7, with 7 bases lining up with TRBD1. CDR1 is SQVTM and CDR2 is ANQGSEA in the germline V gene. This CDR3 comprises 16 residues. Losses at the gene ends were 1 base for V and 2 bases for J; bases not matched to a gene: 11. The CDR3 loop is CSVEGIETGTAYEQYF. The CDR3 region has the DNA TGCAGCGTTGAAGGTATAGAAACAGGGACAGCCTACGAGCAGTACTTC.

This chain connects TRBV12-3 or TRBV12-4 to TRBJ2-3; 11 bases fit TRBD2. The length of the CDR3 is 14 residues. Trimming at V came to 10 bases and at J to 4 bases, leaving 7 bases not matched to a gene. This chain's CDR3 is CAIFSGGGADTQYF. DNA for the CDR3: TGTGCCATCTTTAGCGGGGGGGGGGCAGATACGCAGTATTTT.

This clonotype was found once. The chain carries TRBV2 and TRBJ2-7; D gene uncertain. CDR3 length: 13 residues. Trimming pared 3 bases from V and 2 bases from J, leaving 8 bases between. CDR1 is SNHLY, CDR2 FYNNEI, per germline. DNA of the CDR3: TGTGCCAGCAGTGAGGGTGGTACCTACGAGCAGTACTTC. The encoded protein is CASSEGGTYEQYF.

This clonotype turned up a few times. The chain employs TRBV2 and TRBJ2-1, with 12 nucleotides matching TRBD2. The CDR3 sequence is 16 residues long. Germline V lookup: CDR1 SNHLY, CDR2 FYNNEI. The trim removed 5 bases at V and 4 bases at J, leaving 6 bases unmatched. The CDR3: CASSTQLAGGYNEQFF. CDR3 in DNA: TGTGCCAGCAGTACCCAACTAGCGGGGGGATACAATGAGCAGTTCTTC.

The chain links TRBV3-1 to TRBJ2-3; tentatively, D is TRBD2 (5 bases). V was shortened by 0 bases and J by 2 bases, with 12 bases between the two germline ends. The CDR3 covers 16 residues. Germline V gene sequence: CDR1 LGHDT, CDR2 YNNKEL (reference sequence). CDR3 DNA sequence: TGTGCCAGCAGCCAAGAAGGGAGTCGGGCCACAGATACGCAGTATTTT. The encoded protein is CASSQEGSRATDTQYF.

This clonotype was recorded a few times. The CDR3 region has the DNA TGCAGTGCTAGAGATTTTAGAGAGTACGAGCAGTACTTC. It encodes CSARDFREYEQYF. The chain carries TRBV20-1 and TRBJ2-7; D gene uncertain. Between the trimmed V and J ends, which lost 0 bases and 4 bases, there was a span of 10 bases. Per the germline V gene, CDR1 is DFQATT and CDR2 is SNEGSKA (reference sequence). This CDR3 comprises 13 residues.

The chain joins TRBV6-1 to TRBJ2-2; maybe TRBD2 (5 bases). Germline CDR1 MNHNS, CDR2 SASEGT. This CDR3 region has 14 residues. V was pared by 3 bases and J by 8 bases, with 13 bases between. This CDR3 is CASSDSLESGELFF. The CDR3 region has the DNA TGTGCCAGCAGTGACTCACTAGAATCTGGGGAGCTGTTTTTT.